Described below is a single T cell receptor (beta chain) sequence and its context. The authors' processing: Estimation of nucleated cell counts was performed using reference gene primer amplification. Profiling relied on immunoSEQ multiplex PCR, and the TCRdb table lists in-frame clones only, not all of them. Clonal size and the V and J genes are those of that table, whereas D and trimming came from the DNA. This sample has about 350,000 clones, with around 87% found just once. The sample comes from a study of blood T cell repertoires in COVID-19. Across the study: Donors in the United States, Italy and Spain gave samples during acute or convalescent COVID-19. PBMCs, B-cell-depleted T cells, or T cells were the source of the cDNA or gDNA that made up the material.

The CDR3 runs to 15 residues. Trimming removed 4 bases from V and 2 bases from J; junction bases left unmatched: 7. The germline gives CDR1 SNHLY, CDR2 FYNNEI. The V gene is TRBV2, the J gene TRBJ2-7; 8 bases line up with TRBD2. The material sequenced was PBMCs or T cells enriched from blood (not recorded which). This receptor was taken from a woman aged 25 to 39 who had recovered from COVID-19. CDR3 residues: CASSAERGFTYEQYF. CDR3 bases: TGTGCCAGCAGTGCAGAGCGGGGGTTCACCTACGAGCAGTACTTC.